This T cell receptor beta chain was profiled in a study of blood T cells in healthy people across ages. Broader study findings: A conclusive naive versus antigen-experienced comparison was prevented by the unsorted PBMCs.

PCR was performed a second time for roughly 7 to 11 cycles using a sample-barcoded 5' primer and a J-beta primer mix. TCRdb fed the 5' RACE reads into MiXCR, producing one record per CDR3 protein. The top ten clones hold about 32% of a sample with about 680,000 distinct CDR3 sequences, about half of them seen once. A word on this clonotype: Its antigen is as yet unknown.

Material: blood. This clonotype was sampled from a woman aged 55-70 years in good health.

The CDR3 nucleotides are TGTGCCAGCAGTTACTCTGGACTAGGGGCGAGCTCCTACAATGAGCAGTTCTTC. Its translation is CASSYSGLGASSYNEQFF. The chain employs TRBV6-5 and TRBJ2-1; 7 positions agree with TRBD2. Germline V lookup: CDR1 MNHEY, CDR2 SVGAGI. CDR3 length: 18 amino acids. Trimming at V came to 0 bases and at J to 0 bases, leaving 8 bases not matched to a gene.